The rows below give T cell receptor beta chains drawn from one sample of a study of blood T cell repertoires in COVID-19. Using immunoSEQ multiplex PCR, the repertoire was profiled, and TCRdb retains in-frame clones only, with some absent. The repertoire holds more than 250,000 clones, with 70% to 90% as singletons. Sequenced input: PBMCs or T cells enriched from blood (not recorded which). The receptor set was obtained from a woman between 40 and 55 years old who had recovered from COVID-19. Both conserved end residues are part of each CDR3. D genes are given only for firm matches. Size tells how often a clone was seen (once, few, many) or the class of an expanded clone, and some rows leave it out.

j_call: TRBJ2-7
clone_size: -
d_call: -
v_call: TRBV18
cdr3_nt: TGTGCCAGCTCACTCGCGGATCTGGAGCAGTACTTC
cdr3_aa: CASSLADLEQYF

j_call: TRBJ1-5
clone_size: -
d_call: -
v_call: TRBV10-2
cdr3_nt: TGCGCCAGCAGTGAGTTTTGGGGCGTTAATCAGCCCCAGCATTTT
cdr3_aa: CASSEFWGVNQPQHF

j_call: TRBJ2-1
clone_size: -
d_call: -
v_call: TRBV2
cdr3_nt: TGTGCCAGCGCCCGACTAGGGAACTACAATGAGCAGTTCTTC
cdr3_aa: CASARLGNYNEQFF

j_call: TRBJ1-4
clone_size: -
d_call: TRBD1
v_call: TRBV27
cdr3_nt: TGTGCCAGCAGTCCGACAGGGGAGGATGAAAAACTGTTTTTT
cdr3_aa: CASSPTGEDEKLFF

j_call: TRBJ2-2
clone_size: -
d_call: TRBD2
v_call: TRBV30
cdr3_nt: TGTGCCTGGAATAGCGGGCCCGGGGAGCTGTTTTTT
cdr3_aa: CAWNSGPGELFF

j_call: TRBJ1-5
clone_size: -
d_call: -
v_call: TRBV3-1/TRBV3-2
cdr3_nt: TGTGCCAGCAGCGAACAGGATAGCAATCAGCCCCAGCATTTT
cdr3_aa: CASSEQDSNQPQHF

j_call: TRBJ2-7
clone_size: -
d_call: -
v_call: TRBV18
cdr3_nt: TGTGCCAGCTCTGAGGGGAGGATAGCTGGCCCCGAGCAGTACTTC
cdr3_aa: CASSEGRIAGPEQYF

j_call: TRBJ2-1
clone_size: -
d_call: TRBD2
v_call: TRBV28
cdr3_nt: TGTGCCAGCAGTCGTCGGGGCGCGGGAGTAGGCGAGCAGTTCTTC
cdr3_aa: CASSRRGAGVGEQFF

j_call: TRBJ2-7
clone_size: -
d_call: TRBD1
v_call: TRBV4-1
cdr3_nt: TGCGCCAGCAGCCAATTATCGGGACAGATCCCCTACGAGCAGTACTTC
cdr3_aa: CASSQLSGQIPYEQYF

j_call: TRBJ2-1
clone_size: -
d_call: -
v_call: TRBV11-3
cdr3_nt: TGTGCCAGCAGCTTATCCTCTCACCAGCGGTGGGATGAGCAGTTCTTC
cdr3_aa: CASSLSSHQRWDEQFF

j_call: TRBJ2-3
clone_size: medium-sized
d_call: -
v_call: TRBV2
cdr3_nt: TGTGCCAGCAGTGGCCTGCTAGCGCGCGGCACAGATACGCAGTATTTT
cdr3_aa: CASSGLLARGTDTQYF

j_call: TRBJ2-2
clone_size: -
d_call: TRBD1
v_call: TRBV9
cdr3_nt: TGTGCCAGCAGCATTACCGACAGGGCGAACACCGGGGAGCTGTTTTTT
cdr3_aa: CASSITDRANTGELFF

j_call: TRBJ2-3
clone_size: -
d_call: -
v_call: TRBV19
cdr3_nt: TGTGCCAGTACCGGCCGGGTCCTCGATCGCACAGATACGCAGTATTTT
cdr3_aa: CASTGRVLDRTDTQYF

j_call: TRBJ1-3
clone_size: once
d_call: TRBD1
v_call: TRBV4-3
cdr3_nt: TGCGCCAACCGACAGGGGGCAGGAAACACCATATATTTT
cdr3_aa: CANRQGAGNTIYF

j_call: TRBJ2-7
clone_size: once
d_call: TRBD1
v_call: TRBV28
cdr3_nt: TGTGCCAGCAGTACGCCGGGACAGGGATTCTACGAGCAGTACTTC
cdr3_aa: CASSTPGQGFYEQYF

j_call: TRBJ2-1
clone_size: -
d_call: TRBD2
v_call: TRBV24-1
cdr3_nt: TGTGCCACCAGTGACCCTAGCGGAGACTACAATGAGCAGTTCTTC
cdr3_aa: CATSDPSGDYNEQFF

j_call: TRBJ2-3
clone_size: -
d_call: TRBD2
v_call: TRBV19
cdr3_nt: TGTGCCAGTAGACTAGCGGGCACAGATACGCAGTATTTT
cdr3_aa: CASRLAGTDTQYF

j_call: TRBJ2-1
clone_size: -
d_call: TRBD2
v_call: TRBV9
cdr3_nt: TGTGCCAGCAGCGTAGCATTGCTAGCGGGAGGAAATGAGCAGTTCTTC
cdr3_aa: CASSVALLAGGNEQFF

j_call: TRBJ2-3
clone_size: few
d_call: TRBD1
v_call: TRBV10-3
cdr3_nt: TGTGCCATCAGTGCCACCGACAGGGGCACAGATACGCAGTATTTT
cdr3_aa: CAISATDRGTDTQYF

j_call: TRBJ2-1
clone_size: -
d_call: -
v_call: TRBV4-3
cdr3_nt: TGCGCCAGCAGCCAAGGGACAAAGAGTTCCTACAATGAGCAGTTCTTC
cdr3_aa: CASSQGTKSSYNEQFF

j_call: TRBJ2-1
clone_size: -
d_call: TRBD2
v_call: TRBV11-3
cdr3_nt: TGTGCCAGCAGCCAACGACTAGCGGGAGGGCAGAATGAGCAGTTCTTC
cdr3_aa: CASSQRLAGGQNEQFF

j_call: TRBJ1-2
clone_size: -
d_call: TRBD1
v_call: TRBV9
cdr3_nt: TGTGCCAGCAGCCCCCGACGGACAGGGGCCTATGGCTACACCTTC
cdr3_aa: CASSPRRTGAYGYTF

j_call: TRBJ2-7
clone_size: -
d_call: TRBD1
v_call: TRBV30
cdr3_nt: TGTGCCTGGAGTGACAGGGGGTTGGACGAGCAGTACTTC
cdr3_aa: CAWSDRGLDEQYF

j_call: TRBJ1-1
clone_size: -
d_call: -
v_call: TRBV18
cdr3_nt: TGTGCCAGCTCACCAGTCACAGGATCCCCCACTGAAGCTTTCTTT
cdr3_aa: CASSPVTGSPTEAFF

j_call: TRBJ2-7
clone_size: -
d_call: TRBD2
v_call: TRBV11-2
cdr3_nt: TGTGCCAGCACACTAGCGGGCCACTACGAGCAGTACTTC
cdr3_aa: CASTLAGHYEQYF

j_call: TRBJ2-7
clone_size: -
d_call: TRBD1
v_call: TRBV4-3
cdr3_nt: TGCGCCAGCAGCCAGGCTCATGGACAGGGCTACGAGCAGTACTTC
cdr3_aa: CASSQAHGQGYEQYF

j_call: TRBJ2-7
clone_size: -
d_call: -
v_call: TRBV7-8
cdr3_nt: TGTGCCAGCAGCTTACTCAACCTAGTCGTCAGATCGGGGGAGCAGTACTTC
cdr3_aa: CASSLLNLVVRSGEQYF

j_call: TRBJ2-1
clone_size: -
d_call: TRBD2
v_call: TRBV7-9
cdr3_nt: TGTGCCAGCAGCTTAGTAGCGGGAAAGCAGTTCTTC
cdr3_aa: CASSLVAGKQFF